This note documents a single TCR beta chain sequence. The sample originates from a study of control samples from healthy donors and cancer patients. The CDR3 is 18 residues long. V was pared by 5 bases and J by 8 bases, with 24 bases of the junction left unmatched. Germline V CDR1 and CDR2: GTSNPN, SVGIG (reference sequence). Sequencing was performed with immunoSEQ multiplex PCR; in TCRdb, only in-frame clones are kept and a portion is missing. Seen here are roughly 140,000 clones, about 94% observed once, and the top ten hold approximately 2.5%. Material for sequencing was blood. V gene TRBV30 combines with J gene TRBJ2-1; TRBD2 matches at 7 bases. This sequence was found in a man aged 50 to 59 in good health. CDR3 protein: CAWARGWFAAAGRDEQFF. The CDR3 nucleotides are TGTGCCTGGGCCCGGGGGTGGTTCGCGGCGGCGGGGAGGGATGAGCAGTTCTTC.